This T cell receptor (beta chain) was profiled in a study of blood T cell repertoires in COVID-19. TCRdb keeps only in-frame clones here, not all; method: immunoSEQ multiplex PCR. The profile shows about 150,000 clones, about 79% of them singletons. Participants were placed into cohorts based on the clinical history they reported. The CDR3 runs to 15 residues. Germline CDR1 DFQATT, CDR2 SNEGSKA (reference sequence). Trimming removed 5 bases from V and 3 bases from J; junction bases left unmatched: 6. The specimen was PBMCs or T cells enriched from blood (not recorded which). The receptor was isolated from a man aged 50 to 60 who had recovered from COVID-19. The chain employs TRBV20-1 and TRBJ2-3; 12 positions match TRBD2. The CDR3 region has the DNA TGCAGTGCTCGTGGACTAGCGGGGTTGACAGATACGCAGTATTTT. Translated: CSARGLAGLTDTQYF.